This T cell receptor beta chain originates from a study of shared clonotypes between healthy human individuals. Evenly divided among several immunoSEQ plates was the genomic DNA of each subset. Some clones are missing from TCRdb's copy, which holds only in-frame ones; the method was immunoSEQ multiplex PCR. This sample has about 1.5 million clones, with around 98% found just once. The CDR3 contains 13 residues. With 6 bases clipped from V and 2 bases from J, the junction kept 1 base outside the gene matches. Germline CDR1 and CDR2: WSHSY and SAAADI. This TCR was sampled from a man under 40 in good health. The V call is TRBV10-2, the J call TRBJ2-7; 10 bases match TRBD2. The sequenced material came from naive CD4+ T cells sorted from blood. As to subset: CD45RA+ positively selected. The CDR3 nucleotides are TGCGCCAGCAGAAGCGGGAGGGCCTACGAGCAGTACTTC. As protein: CASRSGRAYEQYF.